Listed here are 11 T cell receptor beta chains from one sample, sequenced in a study of T cells in localized non-small cell lung cancer. Data came from immunoSEQ multiplex PCR; TCRdb stores just in-frame clones and leaves some out. The data hold over 35,000 clones, with 81% observed a single time. The specimen comprised peripheral blood mononuclear cells, sampled before any cancer treatment. These receptors were taken from a male donor aged 60 or over with stage II lung adenocarcinoma.

This clone occurred once. A junction end diverges from the germline sequence, so it may reflect a read error. The chain joins TRBV7-2 to TRBJ2-3; 7 bases align to TRBD2. The length of the CDR3 is 13 residues. The germline V gene has CDR1 SGHTA and CDR2 FQGNSA. CDR3 sequence reads: CANSLALIAGQYF. DNA for the CDR3: TGTGCCAACAGCTTAGCGCTAATAGCGGGCCAGTATTTT.

This chain links TRBV6-1 with TRBJ1-1; no firm D call. This CDR3 has 10 residues. Per germline, CDR1 MNHNS and CDR2 SASEGT. The V end was cut by 6 bases, the J end by 10 bases, with 9 bases between. CDR3 sequence reads: CASREVGAFF. CDR3 in DNA: TGTGCCAGCAGGGAGGTAGGAGCTTTCTTT.

With regard to this clone: This CDR3 is also generated by other DNA sequences in the sample. The chain employs TRBV4-2 and TRBJ2-7, with 7 nucleotides matching TRBD2. The CDR3 is made up of 15 amino acids. With V trimmed by 0 bases and J by 0 bases, 2 bases remained unmatched. Germline V gene data show CDR1 as LGHNA and CDR2 as YNFKEQ. The CDR3: CASSQEASGSYEQYF. The CDR3 DNA sequence: TGTGCCAGCAGCCAAGAGGCTAGCGGCTCCTACGAGCAGTACTTC.

This chain links TRBV27 with TRBJ2-2; D unresolved. Trimming stripped 2 bases from V and 4 bases from J, with 14 bases between. Germline-derived CDR1 and CDR2 are MNHEY and SMNVEV (reference sequence). The CDR3 sequence is 16 residues long. In DNA form, the CDR3 reads TGTGCCAGCAGTTTACCCCAGGCGGTGGGCACCGGGGAGCTGTTTTTT. Translated: CASSLPQAVGTGELFF.

This clone has only a few counts. The chain recombines TRBV10-3 with TRBJ2-3; weak D call: TRBD2 (6 bases). CDR1 is ENHRY and CDR2 is SYGVKD in the germline V gene. V was trimmed by 7 bases and J by 1 base, leaving 18 bases between them. CDR3 length: 16 residues. CDR3 protein: CAITDVSGGGTDTQYF. The CDR3 region has the DNA TGTGCCATCACTGATGTGAGTGGAGGGGGCACAGATACGCAGTATTTT.

The genes are TRBV27 and TRBJ2-1, with a weak D call TRBD1 (5 bases). This CDR3 spans 14 amino acids. Germline values: CDR1 MNHEY, CDR2 SMNVEV (reference sequence). The V and J ends lost 0 bases and 9 bases respectively, with 12 bases between them. The CDR3 DNA reads TGTGCCAGCAGTTTATCCCCCCTAGGGGCTGAGCAGTTCTTC. Translation gives CASSLSPLGAEQFF.

The rearrangement joins TRBV5-1 to TRBJ1-1; D remains ambiguous. CDR1 and CDR2 from the germline V gene are SGHRS and YFSETQ. The CDR3 extends over 14 amino acids. V dropped 4 bases and J dropped 2 bases, with 12 bases sitting between them. CDR3 sequence reads: CASSVEEYNTEAFF. The CDR3 bases are TGCGCCAGCAGCGTGGAAGAGTACAACACTGAAGCTTTCTTT.

The chain carries TRBV27 and TRBJ1-2, with D unresolved. The CDR3 runs to 14 residues. CDR1 and CDR2 from the germline V gene are MNHEY and SMNVEV (reference sequence). V was pared by 6 bases and J by 6 bases, with 17 bases between. CDR3: CASRPIGMGDGYTF. The CDR3 DNA reads as TGTGCCAGCAGACCGATAGGGATGGGAGATGGCTACACCTTC.

This clone was counted a few times. The CDR3 nucleotides read TGTGCCAGCAGTTACCCCCTGGGACAGGGAGGGGAGACCCAGTACTTC. Protein: CASSYPLGQGGETQYF. The genes are TRBV6-5 and TRBJ2-5; 9 bases are a match to TRBD1. Losses at the gene ends were 2 bases for V and 5 bases for J; bases not matched to a gene: 9. CDR3 length equals 16 residues. Germline loops: CDR1 MNHEY, CDR2 SVGAGI.

The V call is TRBV7-8, the J call TRBJ2-2; the D gene is possibly TRBD2 (6 bases). This CDR3 region has 15 residues. In germline, CDR1 is SGHVS, CDR2 FQNEAQ. Between the trimmed V and J ends, which lost 4 bases and 0 bases, there was a span of 9 bases. The chain's CDR3 is CASSSRGSNTGELFF. The CDR3 DNA follows: TGTGCCAGCAGCTCCCGGGGGTCGAACACCGGGGAGCTGTTTTTT.

The gene calls are TRBV6-1 and TRBJ2-7; unclear D gene. The CDR3 consists of 10 residues. With 7 bases removed from V and 4 bases from J, the gap between germline ends came to 5 bases. Germline-derived CDR1 and CDR2 are MNHNS and SASEGT. In DNA, the CDR3 is TGTGCCAGCATTGGGTACGAGCAGTACTTC. Translation: CASIGYEQYF.